This TCR beta chain was recorded in a study of T cell repertoires in cytomegalovirus infection. As for the study in general: HLA-C-restricted CMV epitopes, recently identified, and well-studied HLA-B-restricted ones were used by the study. CMV infection plus the matching HLA type was flagged by public TCR beta signatures.

Germline V gene lookup returns CDR1 LNHDA and CDR2 SQIVND (reference sequence). The CDR3 consists of 13 residues. The ends were cut back, 4 bases at V and 3 bases at J, with 9 bases in the middle. Notes on this clonotype: Its target is not known.

TCRdb independently ran MiXCR on the reads; one entry per CDR3 protein. This sample yields 45,000 to 55,000 distinct CDR3 sequences, of which about 19% are seen a single time; 40% to 65% belongs to the top ten. Study observations and caveats: The study found HLA-C-restricted CMV-specific TCR beta clonotypes dominating the ex vivo response. Using cumulative public TCR beta family frequency, the authors identified those who carried CMV together with the relevant HLA.

This chain connects TRBV19 to TRBJ1-1, with TRBD1 as a possible D gene (6 bases). Here the sequenced sample was CD8+ T cells from cultured PBMCs, taken from culture after CMV antigen stimulation. The receptor was isolated from a human donor in good health (CMV status not recorded). Some clones in this sample may be carry-over from other donors' samples. CDR3 nucleotide sequence: TGTGCCAGTAGTACGGACAGAGACACTGAAGCTTTCTTT. This translates into CASSTDRDTEAFF.